The clone carrying this T cell receptor (beta chain) was picked up many times. Its specificity is not known. The data stem from a study of T-cell memory formation after mild COVID-19. Findings and caveats of the study: CD4+ contracting clones were mainly CM and EM; CD8+ ones, EMRA.

Germline CDR1 is MGHRA and CDR2 is YSYEKL. V was cut by 0 bases and J by 3 bases, with 12 bases left in between. This CDR3 is built from 16 residues. TCRdb used MiXCR to reprocess the 5' RACE reads, holding one entry per CDR3 protein. This table has approximately 340,000 distinct CDR3 sequences, roughly 15% appearing once. Sequences were obtained from PBMCs or a T cell subset sorted from them (not recorded which). The J gene is TRBJ2-4, the V gene TRBV4-1; TRBD2 might be the D (5 bases). This receptor was taken from a man between 18 and 29 years old who had mild COVID-19 (a few samples of this study predate the infection). Cell type and time point are not known. The CDR3 loop reads CASSQDHSSGKNIQYF. Written as DNA, the CDR3 is TGCGCCAGCAGCCAAGATCATTCCAGCGGCAAAAACATTCAGTACTTC.